This T cell receptor (beta chain) was recorded in a study of identical twins. Germline CDR1 LGHDT, CDR2 YNNKEL (reference sequence). The CDR3 runs 12 residues. Trimming removed 4 bases from V and 7 bases from J, with 10 bases in between. Each CDR3 protein gets one entry after TCRdb re-called the 5' RACE reads with MiXCR. Of 460,000 or so distinct CDR3 sequences listed, 12% to 15% are singletons. This same sample was also part of a study on yellow fever vaccine responses in identical twins. In that study: Vaccine T cell responses of twins reportedly seemed partly convergent and partly personalized.

Sample: CD4+ T cells sorted from blood. This receptor was obtained from a woman aged 18-35 years in good health. The chain has TRBV3-1 and TRBJ1-1; maybe TRBD1 (6 bases). The CDR3 spells CASSPGQSEAFF. The DNA for the CDR3 is TGTGCCAGCAGCCCAGGACAGAGTGAAGCTTTCTTT.